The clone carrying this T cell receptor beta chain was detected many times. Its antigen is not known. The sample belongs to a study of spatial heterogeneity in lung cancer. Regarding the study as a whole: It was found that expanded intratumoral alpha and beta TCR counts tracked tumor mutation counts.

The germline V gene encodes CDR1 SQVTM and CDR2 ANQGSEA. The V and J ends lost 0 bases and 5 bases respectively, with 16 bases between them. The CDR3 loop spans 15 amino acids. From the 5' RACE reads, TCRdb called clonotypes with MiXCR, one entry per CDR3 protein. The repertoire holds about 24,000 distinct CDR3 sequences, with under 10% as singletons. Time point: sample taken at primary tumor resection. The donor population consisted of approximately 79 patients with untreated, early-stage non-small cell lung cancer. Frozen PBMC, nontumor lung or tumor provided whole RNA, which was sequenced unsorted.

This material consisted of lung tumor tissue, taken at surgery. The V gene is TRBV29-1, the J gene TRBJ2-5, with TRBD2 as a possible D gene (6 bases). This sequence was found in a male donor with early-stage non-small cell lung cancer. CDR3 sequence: CSVEDPWGGAETQYF. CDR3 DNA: TGCAGCGTTGAAGATCCCTGGGGAGGAGCGGAGACCCAGTACTTC.